These T cell receptor beta chains were read from a single sample in a study of T cells in Graves' hyperthyroidism and ophthalmopathy. TCRdb called the multiplex PCR reads again in MiXCR, with one record for every CDR3 protein. Of 340,000 or so distinct CDR3 sequences listed, roughly 15% are singletons. Material for sequencing was blood. The source of these receptors is a man under 40 with Graves' hyperthyroidism. CDR3s include the opening cysteine and the closing phenylalanine or tryptophan. The D gene is left open where the match is weak. Part of the rows lack a size; the others show once, few, many or a class for expanded clones.

abundance: many
d_gene: NA
j_gene: TRBJ1-2
v_gene: TRBV5-1
CDR3aa: CASSTFGPDYGYTF
CDR3nt: TGCGCCAGCAGCACTTTTGGACCCGACTATGGCTACACCTTC

abundance: many
d_gene: TRBD1
j_gene: TRBJ1-1
v_gene: TRBV3-1
CDR3aa: CASSHTDRAGAEAFF
CDR3nt: TGTGCCAGCAGCCACACGGACAGGGCTGGCGCTGAAGCTTTCTTT

abundance: NA
d_gene: NA
j_gene: TRBJ1-6
v_gene: TRBV7-9
CDR3aa: CASSAPGAAPLHF
CDR3nt: TGTGCCAGCAGCGCCCCGGGGGCTGCACCCCTCCACTTT

abundance: few
d_gene: NA
j_gene: TRBJ1-2
v_gene: TRBV28
CDR3aa: CASSSTYGYTF
CDR3nt: TGTGCCAGCAGTTCGACCTATGGCTACACCTTC

abundance: many
d_gene: TRBD2
j_gene: TRBJ2-7
v_gene: TRBV10-3
CDR3aa: CAISRASGRGNEQYF
CDR3nt: TGTGCCATCAGTCGGGCAAGCGGGAGAGGGAACGAGCAGTACTTC

abundance: many
d_gene: NA
j_gene: TRBJ2-2
v_gene: TRBV7-9
CDR3aa: CASRGTGELFF
CDR3nt: TGTGCCAGCCGGGGAACCGGGGAGCTGTTTTTT

abundance: many
d_gene: NA
j_gene: TRBJ2-1
v_gene: TRBV11-3
CDR3aa: CASSRDTTYNEQFF
CDR3nt: TGTGCCAGCAGCCGTGACACAACCTACAATGAGCAGTTCTTC

abundance: many
d_gene: NA
j_gene: TRBJ1-5
v_gene: TRBV2
CDR3aa: CASSEEGRKTNQPQHF
CDR3nt: TGTGCCAGCAGTGAAGAGGGCAGAAAAACCAACCAGCCCCAGCATTTT

abundance: many
d_gene: NA
j_gene: TRBJ2-7
v_gene: TRBV18
CDR3aa: CASSPQGSSYEQYF
CDR3nt: TGTGCCAGCTCACCGCAGGGGTCGAGCTACGAGCAGTACTTC

abundance: few
d_gene: NA
j_gene: TRBJ1-5
v_gene: TRBV7-9
CDR3aa: CASSWLDQPQHF
CDR3nt: TGTGCCAGCAGCTGGCTCGATCAGCCCCAGCATTTT

abundance: many
d_gene: NA
j_gene: TRBJ1-1
v_gene: TRBV7-9
CDR3aa: CASSFGRGTEAFF
CDR3nt: TGTGCCAGCAGCTTCGGCAGGGGCACTGAAGCTTTCTTT